The 22 T cell receptor beta chains reported below all come from one sample, sequenced in a study of blood T cell repertoires in COVID-19. Clones were sequenced by immunoSEQ multiplex PCR, and TCRdb holds only the in-frame ones, with some missing. This table holds more than 40,000 clones, roughly 80% found once. Sequenced sample: peripheral blood. The receptors derive from a man aged 50 to 59 with active COVID-19.

The chain has TRBV5-4 and TRBJ2-3; possible D gene TRBD2, 6 bases. Trimming took off 0 bases at V and 5 bases at J, with 10 bases between the two ends. Germline V gives CDR1 SGHNT, CDR2 YYREEE (reference sequence). CDR3 length equals 14 residues. CDR3 in DNA: TGTGCCAGCAGCTTGGGCGGGGAGAGAGATACGCAGTATTTT. Residues: CASSLGGERDTQYF. The variable domain in full, with the rest retrieved from reference TRBV5-4 and TRBJ2-3, is ETGVTQSPTHLIKTRGQQVTLRCSSQSGHNTVSWYQQALGQGPQFIFQYYREEENGRGNFPPRFSGLQFPNYSSELNVNALELDDSALYLCASSLGGERDTQYFGPGTRLTVL.

DNA of the CDR3: TGTGCCAGCAGCTTAACGGGATCGAGGGCGCAGTATTTT. Protein: CASSLTGSRAQYF. The chain joins TRBV7-8 to TRBJ2-3, with D maybe TRBD2 (5 bases). V shed 2 bases and J shed 10 bases, with 13 bases lying between them. The CDR3 is made up of 13 amino acids. Germline-derived CDR1 and CDR2 are SGHVS and FQNEAQ.

The gene calls are TRBV28 and TRBJ1-5; D gene ambiguous. Trimming cost V 3 bases and J 0 bases, with 9 bases left between them. This CDR3 spans 15 amino acids. Germline loops: CDR1 MDHEN, CDR2 SYDVKM. The CDR3 DNA sequence: TGTGCCAGCAGTTTCGAACTGTATAGCAATCAGCCCCAGCATTTT. It specifies CASSFELYSNQPQHF.

This chain uses TRBV5-4 with TRBJ2-1; 7 positions agree with TRBD1. CDR3 length: 15 amino acids. The junction had 3 bases not matched to a gene; V was cut back by 0 bases and J by 3 bases. Germline CDR1 is SGHNT and CDR2 is YYREEE (reference sequence). CDR3 sequence reads: CASSLARDSYNEQFF. CDR3 sequence (DNA): TGTGCCAGCAGCTTGGCCAGGGACAGCTACAATGAGCAGTTCTTC.

The chain couples TRBV12-5 to TRBJ2-3; possibly TRBD2 for D (5 bases). Between the trimmed V and J ends, which lost 6 bases and 2 bases, there was a span of 21 bases. This CDR3 region has 17 residues. In germline, CDR1 is LGHNT, CDR2 FRNRAP. The CDR3, as DNA: TGTGCTAGTGGCCTTCTGGAGTCTTGGGAGTACACAGATACGCAGTATTTT. It translates to CASGLLESWEYTDTQYF.

The CDR3 nucleotides read TGTGCCAGCAGCCCGCGACAGACCTACGAGCAGTACTTC. Translated, it gives CASSPRQTYEQYF. The J gene is TRBJ2-7, the V gene TRBV7-9; maybe TRBD1 (5 bases). The V end was cut by 5 bases, the J end by 2 bases, with 10 bases between. The CDR3 consists of 13 residues. The germline gives CDR1 SEHNR, CDR2 FQNEAQ (reference sequence).

The V gene is TRBV10-1, the J gene TRBJ2-3; 12 bases match TRBD2. The CDR3 has 14 amino acids. V lost 6 bases, J lost 5 bases, and 3 bases stayed unmatched. The germline CDR1 and CDR2 sequences are WNHNN and SYGVQD (reference sequence). The CDR3 coding sequence is TGCGCCAGCAGCCCGGGACTAGCGGGAGATACGCAGTATTTT. Translating gives CASSPGLAGDTQYF.

J is TRBJ1-4 and V is TRBV7-9, with a possible D match to TRBD1 (5 bases). The CDR3 covers 15 residues. Trimming left V 5 bases short and J 7 bases short, with 17 bases between. The germline CDR1 and CDR2 sequences are SEHNR and FQNEAQ (reference sequence). The CDR3 is CASSHPGLGSEKLFF. The CDR3, as DNA: TGTGCCAGCAGCCATCCGGGACTCGGGTCTGAAAAACTGTTTTTT.

The rearrangement uses TRBV7-9 and TRBJ2-5; 12 positions match TRBD1. Germline CDR1 and CDR2: SEHNR and FQNEAQ (reference sequence). The CDR3 runs to 16 residues. V was clipped by 10 bases and J by 5 bases; unmatched bases: 14. The chain's CDR3 is CANTLPGQGALETQYF. The CDR3 coding sequence is TGTGCCAACACCTTACCGGGACAGGGGGCCTTGGAGACCCAGTACTTC.

The chain employs TRBV5-1 and TRBJ2-3, with D possibly matching TRBD1 (5 bases). The CDR3 loop spans 12 amino acids. V dropped 2 bases and J dropped 4 bases, with 5 bases sitting between them. The germline V gene encodes CDR1 SGHRS and CDR2 YFSETQ. The CDR3: CASSFRADTQYF. The CDR3 coding sequence is TGCGCCAGCAGCTTCAGGGCAGATACGCAGTATTTT.

The chain joins TRBV7-9 to TRBJ1-2; 8 positions match TRBD1. The germline gives CDR1 SEHNR, CDR2 FQNEAQ (reference sequence). This CDR3 has 14 amino acids. After removal of 3 bases from V and 8 bases from J, the junction contained 8 bases not matched to a gene. This CDR3 reads CASSFSRTGYGYTF. Written as DNA, the CDR3 is TGTGCCAGCAGCTTTTCACGGACAGGGTACGGCTACACCTTC.

The V and J genes are TRBV19 and TRBJ2-2; tentative D call: TRBD1 (6 bases). Looked up from germline, CDR1 is LNHDA and CDR2 is SQIVND (reference sequence). V shed 3 bases and J shed 4 bases, with 15 bases lying between them. This CDR3 is built from 16 residues. The CDR3 bases are TGTGCCAGTAGTATGTACCAGGGGTACTCCACCGGGGAGCTGTTTTTT. Translated: CASSMYQGYSTGELFF.

The chain employs TRBV5-4 and TRBJ2-7; no firm D call. The germline CDR1 and CDR2 sequences are SGHNT and YYREEE (reference sequence). The CDR3 spans 12 residues. V shed 2 bases and J shed 3 bases, with 6 bases lying between them. CDR3 nucleotides: TGTGCCAGCAGCTTCTCAGGCTACGAGCAGTACTTC. It yields the protein CASSFSGYEQYF.

The genes are TRBV20-1 and TRBJ2-7, with TRBD2 matching over 8 bases. Trimming took 3 bases from V and 1 from J; bases not matched to a gene: 8. Germline lookup yields CDR1 DFQATT and CDR2 SNEGSKA (reference sequence). The CDR3 length is 15 residues. The CDR3: CSASSIREGSYEQYF. For the CDR3, the DNA is TGCAGTGCTAGTTCAATCCGGGAGGGGTCCTACGAGCAGTACTTC.

V usage is TRBV7-8 and J usage is TRBJ2-4, with 11 bases matching TRBD2. From germline, CDR1 is SGHVS and CDR2 FQNEAQ. The CDR3 consists of 19 residues. After removal of 5 bases from V and 0 bases from J, the junction contained 12 bases not matched to a gene. In nucleotides, the CDR3 is TGTGCCAGCAGCCCTACACTAGCGGGAGATATTCTAGCCAAAAACATTCAGTACTTC. Translated, it gives CASSPTLAGDILAKNIQYF. The whole variable domain, filled in from reference TRBV7-8 and TRBJ2-4, reads GAGVSQSPRYKVAKRGQDVALRCDPISGHVSLFWYQQALGQGPEFLTYFQNEAQLDKSGLPSDRFFAERPEGSVSTLKIQRTQQEDSAVYLCASSPTLAGDILAKNIQYFGAGTRLSVL.

V is TRBV14 and J is TRBJ2-3; D perhaps matches TRBD2 (7 bases). Germline CDR1 reads SGHDN; CDR2 reads FVKESK. Trimming took off 4 bases at V and 2 bases at J, with 10 bases between the two ends. The CDR3 covers 14 residues. The CDR3 nucleotides are TGTGCCAGCAGCCCTGGGGGGGCCACAGATACGCAGTATTTT. This sequence encodes CASSPGGATDTQYF.

CDR3 amino acids: CASTLSGASLGTQYF. In DNA, the CDR3 is TGCGCCAGCACTCTTAGCGGGGCTTCACTTGGGACCCAGTACTTC. V gene TRBV5-1 combines with J gene TRBJ2-5; 8 bases are shared with TRBD2. Unmatched junction bases numbered 14, after V lost 6 bases and J lost 7 bases. Looked up from germline, CDR1 is SGHRS and CDR2 is YFSETQ. The CDR3 runs to 15 residues.

The CDR3 is CASSLRNQGAGELFF. In DNA form, the CDR3 reads TGTGCCAGCAGTCTAAGAAATCAAGGGGCCGGGGAGCTGTTTTTT. The rearrangement joins TRBV27 to TRBJ2-2; D may be TRBD1 (5 bases). Trimming stripped 5 bases from V and 6 bases from J, with 16 bases between. Germline V gene lookup returns CDR1 MNHEY and CDR2 SMNVEV (reference sequence). The CDR3 consists of 15 residues.

V usage is TRBV2 and J usage is TRBJ1-1; no firm D call. Germline V gene data show CDR1 as SNHLY and CDR2 as FYNNEI. The CDR3 extends over 13 amino acids. V was clipped by 5 bases and J by 1 base, with 8 bases between them. CDR3 sequence reads: CASSQTRNTEAFF. The CDR3 DNA sequence: TGTGCCAGCAGTCAGACACGGAACACTGAAGCTTTCTTT.

CDR3 in amino acids: CASSAHPGQPTYEQYF. CDR3 coding DNA: TGTGCCAGCAGCGCCCACCCGGGACAGCCCACCTACGAGCAGTACTTC. The V gene is TRBV9, the J gene TRBJ2-7, with 7 bases fitting TRBD1. Germline V gene data show CDR1 as SGDLS and CDR2 as YYNGEE. The CDR3 runs 16 residues. The junction had 11 bases not matched to a gene; V was cut back by 3 bases and J by 2 bases. The entire variable domain, with the rest obtained from reference TRBV9 and TRBJ2-7, is as follows: DSGVTQTPKHLITATGQRVTLRCSPRSGDLSVYWYQQSLDQGLQFLIQYYNGEERAKGNILERFSAQQFPDLHSELNLSSLELGDSALYFCASSAHPGQPTYEQYFGPGTRLTVT.

This sequence joins TRBV10-3 and TRBJ1-2; the match to TRBD1 covers 8 bases. Trimming cost V 9 bases and J 3 bases; bases outside gene matches: 9. Looked up from germline, CDR1 is ENHRY and CDR2 is SYGVKD. This CDR3 has 14 residues. CDR3 sequence reads: CAIRQGILDYGYTF. CDR3 DNA sequence: TGTGCCATAAGACAGGGGATATTGGACTATGGCTACACCTTC.

CDR3 sequence: CASSLVLGYNSPLHF. The CDR3 nucleotides are TGTGCCAGCAGCTTGGTCCTAGGCTATAATTCACCCCTCCACTTT. V gene TRBV5-5 combines with J gene TRBJ1-6, with unresolved D. The ends were cut back, 0 bases at V and 3 bases at J, with 7 bases in the middle. The V gene's germline CDR1 is SGHKS and CDR2 YYEKEE (reference sequence). This CDR3 is built from 15 residues.